A selection of T cell receptor beta chains follows, all from one sample in a study of blood T cell repertoires in COVID-19. Profiled with immunoSEQ multiplex PCR; TCRdb holds only in-frame clones, not every one. The data contain 60,000 to 70,000 clones, less than 85% of them singletons. The sequencing sample was made of peripheral blood. The receptors shown here come from a man aged 55 to 70 with acute or convalescent COVID-19. CDR3s include the opening cysteine and the closing phenylalanine or tryptophan. Rows may omit the clone size; those that give it use once, few, many or a size class.

TRBJ1-2 | TRBV7-2 | once | CASSLSSAGSNYGYTF
TRBJ1-2 | TRBV18 | once | CASSPFRDRGHGYTF
TRBJ2-3 | TRBV4-3 | . | CASSQEPAASTDTQYF
TRBJ2-2 | TRBV3-1/TRBV3-2 | . | CASSQDPWSTGELFF
TRBJ1-3 | TRBV11-3 | . | CASSSGQSSGNTIYF
TRBJ2-2 | TRBV5-1 | . | CASSLGSSTNTGELFF
TRBJ1-4 | TRBV24-1 | . | CATSAGQGVTNEKLFF
TRBJ1-1 | TRBV5-1 | . | CASSLMTANTEAFF
TRBJ1-6 | TRBV7-2 | . | CASSLDGTGETPLHF
TRBJ1-1 | TRBV6-2/TRBV6-3 | . | CASSYGIGGTTEAFF
TRBJ2-6 | TRBV4-2 | . | CASSQGGGSGANVLTF
TRBJ2-7 | TRBV2 | . | CASSVGQGGYEQYF
TRBJ1-1 | TRBV29-1 | once | CSVLLSTEAFF
TRBJ1-5 | TRBV7-2 | . | CASSLAGGNQPQHF
TRBJ1-4 | TRBV18 | . | CASSPRPPGGGEKLFF
TRBJ1-2 | TRBV19 | . | CASRPTGTGSLDYGYTF
TRBJ2-2 | TRBV5-1 | . | CASSGGDRGGTGELFF
TRBJ2-5 | TRBV5-4 | . | CASSPTGAVQETQYF
TRBJ1-1 | TRBV30 | . | CAADRAVNTEAFF
TRBJ1-2 | TRBV4-3 | . | CASSRTTGNYGYTF
TRBJ2-4 | TRBV27 | . | CASSYSGGSKNIQYF
TRBJ2-2 | TRBV30 | . | CAWSVPIRGTGELFF
TRBJ1-5 | TRBV4-1 | . | CASSQDLTGALRPQHF
TRBJ1-1 | TRBV11-3 | . | CASSLGPGMNTEAFF
TRBJ1-2 | TRBV6-2/TRBV6-3 | . | CASSYPNAYGYTF
TRBJ1-6 | TRBV30 | . | CAWRDFGTGVYNSPLHF
TRBJ2-5 | TRBV27 | once | CASSPTLGGPEQETQYF
TRBJ2-1 | TRBV24-1 | . | CATSDPTPQGPRGEQFF
TRBJ1-5 | TRBV6-5 | . | CASSLTGLYNQPQHF
TRBJ1-2 | TRBV5-1 | . | CASSLDSYGYTF
TRBJ1-5 | TRBV19 | few | CASSAGGTNRQPQHF
TRBJ2-2 | TRBV5-1 | . | CASSSQRWHTGELFF
TRBJ2-7 | TRBV6-2/TRBV6-3 | . | CASSVPHRGFYEEQYF
TRBJ1-6 | TRBV6-5 | . | CASRKSSYNSPLHF
TRBJ1-1 | TRBV5-5 | . | CASSFLGQGASGTEAFF
TRBJ2-1 | TRBV29-1 | . | CSVQEQTSSYNEQFF
TRBJ1-6 | TRBV7-2 | . | CASSLVAVRGSPLHF
TRBJ2-1 | TRBV30 | . | CAWSEPGGPHNEQFF
TRBJ2-2 | TRBV15 | . | CATSRGGGANTGELFF
TRBJ1-2 | TRBV6-6 | . | CASSYSSQAGYTF
TRBJ2-7 | TRBV9 | once | CASSVATGGYEQYF
TRBJ2-5 | TRBV5-1 | . | CASSLALPFLVAEETQYF
TRBJ1-5 | TRBV21-1 | . | CASSPDLRWCNQPQHF